The present entry profiles one TCR beta chain with its context. This sample was taken from a study of blood T cell repertoires in COVID-19. The overall study: The United States, Italy and Spain provided the acute and convalescent COVID-19 samples. The cDNA or gDNA used as material had been derived from T cells, B-cell-depleted T cells, or PBMCs.

This CDR3 has 14 amino acids. Germline CDR1 reads SNHLY; CDR2 reads FYNNEI. Trimming removed 4 bases from V and 3 bases from J, with 10 bases in between. Original processing methods: Reference gene primer amplification gave estimated nucleated cell counts. Repertoires were generated with immunoSEQ multiplex PCR, while TCRdb's copy carries only in-frame clones and drops some. The DNA was the basis for D and trimming; V, J and clone size are from that table. Found here are a few hundred thousand clones, approximately 80% of them singletons; the top ten hold about 9%. This clonotype originated in a man older than 75 with acute or convalescent COVID-19. The chain couples TRBV2 to TRBJ1-3; D is possibly TRBD1 (6 bases). The sample taken for sequencing was peripheral blood. CDR3 sequence: CASSAQGNGNTIYF. DNA for the CDR3: TGTGCCAGCAGTGCACAGGGTAATGGAAACACCATATATTTT.